The sample holds a few counts of the clone carrying this T cell receptor (beta chain). Its antigen remains unidentified. The CDR3 extends over 15 amino acids. The ends lost 5 bases at V and 7 bases at J; junction bases unmatched: 12. Germline V gives CDR1 SGHDT, CDR2 YYEEEE. The data stem from a study of beta chain features in type 1 diabetes. Study-level points and caveats: Insertions at VDJ junctions were less frequent in type 1 diabetes patients. These patients also deleted more nucleotides at the same junctions. The study found moderately but significantly shorter TCRB CDR3s in all four CD4+ subsets of Type 1 diabetes patients.

The authors reverse transcribed all of the isolated RNA, so sequencing captured expressed TCRB transcripts. Method: immunoSEQ multiplex PCR; TCRdb's copy keeps in-frame clones and lacks some. The sample contains 150,000 or so clones, roughly 8% of which appear only once. The sequenced sample was central memory CD4+ T cells from blood. This receptor was obtained from a woman under 30 with type 1 diabetes. The chain uses TRBV5-6 and TRBJ1-5, with 7 bases that match TRBD1. This chain's CDR3 is CASSTDRVPGQPQHF. CDR3 nucleotide sequence: TGTGCCAGCAGTACCGACAGGGTACCGGGCCAGCCCCAGCATTTT.